These 18 T cell receptor beta chains came from one sample sequenced in a study of fetal regulatory T cell absence and autoimmunity. Data came from immunoSEQ multiplex PCR; TCRdb stores just in-frame clones and leaves some out. The data hold about 95,000 clones, with around 72% observed a single time. Source material: pancreas tissue. These receptors all come from a male donor with IPEX syndrome.

This chain joins TRBV6-9 and TRBJ2-5; TRBD2 agrees at 9 bases. Germline trimming cut 7 bases from V and 5 bases from J; bases unmatched to any gene: 17. This CDR3 comprises 17 residues. CDR1 is MNHGY, CDR2 SVAAGI, per germline. The CDR3 nucleotides read TGTGCCAGCACCGAACGCGGGGGGGCCATTTTAAAGGAGACCCAGTACTTC. This translates into CASTERGGAILKETQYF.

V is TRBV4-3 and J is TRBJ1-2; the D gene is possibly TRBD1 (6 bases). Trimming took 0 bases from V and 4 from J, leaving 18 bases between them. Germline V gene lookup returns CDR1 LGHNA and CDR2 YSLEER. The length of the CDR3 is 17 residues. CDR3 in DNA: TGCGCCAGCAGCCAAGATTCGGAGGGGGTTTTAGGCTATGGCTACACCTTC. Translating it yields CASSQDSEGVLGYGYTF.

The chain carries TRBV4-1 and TRBJ1-4, with D perhaps matching TRBD1 (6 bases). Looked up from germline, CDR1 is MGHRA and CDR2 is YSYEKL. V dropped 0 bases and J dropped 5 bases, with 10 bases sitting between them. CDR3 size: 15 residues. The chain's CDR3 is CASSQEVRGNEKLFF. The CDR3 DNA is TGCGCCAGCAGCCAAGAGGTCAGGGGCAATGAAAAACTGTTTTTT.

The J gene is TRBJ2-3, the V gene TRBV4-2; TRBD2 matches at 8 bases. The CDR3 covers 17 residues. Germline-derived CDR1 and CDR2 are LGHNA and YNFKEQ. With 0 bases clipped from V and 5 bases from J, the junction kept 10 bases outside the gene matches. The CDR3 nucleotides are TGTGCCAGCAGCCAAGAGCGGCGGGAGGATATCCGAGATACGCAGTATTTT. Protein sequence: CASSQERREDIRDTQYF.

V is TRBV7-2 and J is TRBJ1-3, with D perhaps matching TRBD1 (5 bases). This CDR3 contains 15 residues. The germline CDR1 and CDR2 sequences are SGHTA and FQGNSA. Trimming removed 0 bases from V and 2 bases from J, with 8 bases in between. The CDR3, as DNA: TGTGCCAGCAGCTTAGCGGCGGGACCTGGAAACACCATATATTTT. Its translation: CASSLAAGPGNTIYF.

This clone occurred a few times. The chain uses TRBV6-6 and TRBJ2-1, with D unclear. Per the germline V gene, CDR1 is MNHNY and CDR2 is SVGAGI (reference sequence). This CDR3 is 13 amino acids long. V was cut by 8 bases and J by 7 bases, with 15 bases left in between. In DNA, the CDR3 is TGTGCCAGCGAACGGCTCTTAGGGAATGAGCAGTTCTTC. Translating gives CASERLLGNEQFF.

This clone was seen a few times. Here the CDR3 DNA reads TGTGCCAGCAGTGTGCGACCGCAACTTAACTATGGCTACACCTTC. Its protein product is CASSVRPQLNYGYTF. The chain combines TRBV6-1 with TRBJ1-2, with D unclear. The CDR3 covers 15 residues. The germline V gene has CDR1 MNHNS and CDR2 SASEGT. Trimming cost V 4 bases and J 1 base, with 13 bases left between them.

This clone showed up just once. V is TRBV4-3 and J is TRBJ1-1, with 11 bases that match TRBD1. Per the germline V gene, CDR1 is LGHNA and CDR2 is YSLEER. V dropped 0 bases and J dropped 3; count of bases not matched to a gene: 9. The CDR3 covers 18 residues. The CDR3 region is CASSQDGGTGGWDTEAFF. CDR3 DNA: TGCGCCAGCAGCCAAGATGGCGGGACAGGGGGATGGGACACTGAAGCTTTCTTT.

V gene TRBV20-1 combines with J gene TRBJ2-1; D ambiguous. V was trimmed by 5 bases and J by 8 bases, leaving 7 bases between them. Germline V gene data show CDR1 as DFQATT and CDR2 as SNEGSKA (reference sequence). This CDR3 has 10 residues. CDR3 sequence: CSALFDEQFF. DNA of the CDR3: TGCAGTGCTCTGTTCGATGAGCAGTTCTTC.

The rearrangement links TRBV9 to TRBJ2-6; tentative D call: TRBD2 (6 bases). Germline V lookup: CDR1 SGDLS, CDR2 YYNGEE. Trimming shortened V by 3 bases and J by 3 bases, and 13 bases separated the two germline ends. This CDR3 spans 16 amino acids. For the CDR3, the DNA is TGTGCCAGCAGCGAGCCCCGGGGGAGTGGGGCCAACGTCCTGACTTTC. This codes for CASSEPRGSGANVLTF.

This rearrangement joins TRBV7-9 to TRBJ2-7; D not certain. Trimming cost V 3 bases and J 4 bases, with 7 bases left between them. This CDR3 comprises 12 residues. From germline, CDR1 is SEHNR and CDR2 FQNEAQ (reference sequence). CDR3 in DNA: TGTGCCAGCAGCTTTTACGGGTACGAGCAGTACTTC. Translation gives CASSFYGYEQYF.

The chain couples TRBV5-1 to TRBJ2-4; D may be TRBD2 (6 bases). The germline CDR1 and CDR2 sequences are SGHRS and YFSETQ. The length of the CDR3 is 16 residues. Trimming removed 0 bases at V and 2 bases at J, with 12 bases between. The CDR3: CASSLDTLASKNIQYF. As DNA, the CDR3 is TGCGCCAGCAGCTTGGATACCCTAGCGTCCAAAAACATTCAGTACTTC.

The gene calls are TRBV4-1 and TRBJ1-1; D perhaps matches TRBD1 (6 bases). Germline V gene lookup returns CDR1 MGHRA and CDR2 YSYEKL. V was shortened by 1 base and J by 0 bases, with 12 bases between the two germline ends. CDR3 length: 16 amino acids. Written as DNA, the CDR3 is TGCGCCAGCAGCCAAGTTACAGGGCCTATGAACACTGAAGCTTTCTTT. Translating it yields CASSQVTGPMNTEAFF.

On this clone itself: This same CDR3 is encoded by further DNA sequences in the sample. The V call is TRBV5-4, the J call TRBJ2-1; 10 bases are a match to TRBD2. Germline values: CDR1 SGHNT, CDR2 YYREEE (reference sequence). Trimming removed 2 bases from V and 7 bases from J; junction bases left unmatched: 3. This CDR3 has 14 residues. The CDR3 loop is CASSLAGGPNEQFF. CDR3 DNA sequence: TGTGCCAGCAGCTTAGCGGGAGGGCCTAATGAGCAGTTCTTC.

The chain employs TRBV10-3 and TRBJ2-5; D gene unclear. CDR3 length: 11 amino acids. With 6 bases removed from V and 0 bases from J, the gap between germline ends came to 2 bases. CDR1 and CDR2 from the germline V gene are ENHRY and SYGVKD. The DNA for the CDR3 is TGTGCCATCAGGAACCAAGAGACCCAGTACTTC. Translation gives CAIRNQETQYF.

This clone occurred a few times. This rearrangement joins TRBV6-5 to TRBJ1-6; D is undetermined. The CDR3 loop spans 13 amino acids. Per the germline V gene, CDR1 is MNHEY and CDR2 is SVGAGI. Trimming left V 1 base short and J 10 bases short, with 8 bases between. The CDR3 sequence is CASSYLEESPLHF. The CDR3, as DNA: TGTGCCAGCAGTTACTTGGAGGAGTCACCCCTCCACTTT.

This clone was seen a handful of times. V usage is TRBV27 and J usage is TRBJ1-1, with a weak D call TRBD1 (5 bases). Germline lookup yields CDR1 MNHEY and CDR2 SMNVEV (reference sequence). This CDR3 spans 14 amino acids. With 2 bases removed from V and 4 bases from J, the gap between germline ends came to 11 bases. CDR3 DNA sequence: TGTGCCAGCAGTTTAGCAGGGAGGGGCACTGAAGCTTTCTTT. This gives the protein CASSLAGRGTEAFF.

This clone was seen only once. The CDR3 sequence: CATSRDGGVRSSPNNEQFF. For the CDR3, the DNA is TGTGCCACCAGCAGAGATGGAGGGGTTAGATCATCACCCAACAATGAGCAGTTCTTC. This rearrangement joins TRBV15 to TRBJ2-1, with D possibly TRBD2 on 6 matching bases. Germline CDR1 is LNHNV and CDR2 is YYDKDF (reference sequence). Trimming stripped 0 bases from V and 5 bases from J, with 23 bases between. This CDR3 region has 19 residues.